A selection of T cell receptor beta chains follows, all from one sample in a study of identical twins. TCRdb passed the 5' RACE reads through MiXCR, listing each CDR3 protein once. The table records 1,800,000 or so distinct CDR3 sequences, less than 40% of them present only once. The sequenced material came from cord blood. Receptor source: a newborn girl in good health. CDR3s include the opening cysteine and the closing phenylalanine or tryptophan. The D gene is left open where the match is weak. Some rows have no size entry. The others give once, few or many, or a class for an expanded clone.

j_call	clone_size	v_call	d_call	cdr3_aa	cdr3_nt
TRBJ1-1	few	TRBV7-9	TRBD1	CASSLVDRAGEAFF	TGTGCCAGCAGCTTAGTGGACAGGGCAGGTGAAGCTTTCTTT
TRBJ2-5	.	TRBV5-1	.	CASSLVYWVRLTLETQYF	TGCGCCAGCAGCTTGGTTTATTGGGTTAGACTTACCCTAGAGACCCAGTACTTC
TRBJ1-2	.	TRBV27	TRBD1	CASSFRGQSYGYTF	TGTGCCAGCAGTTTCAGGGGGCAAAGCTATGGCTACACCTTC
TRBJ2-5	few	TRBV19	.	CASSITAGKETQYF	TGTGCCAGTAGTATAACGGCAGGGAAAGAGACCCAGTACTTC
TRBJ2-3	.	TRBV30	.	CAWNSSPTDTQYF	TGTGCCTGGAATTCTAGCCCCACAGATACGCAGTATTTT
TRBJ1-3	.	TRBV12-3/TRBV12-4	.	CPSSLMTGYSGNTIYF	TGTCCCAGCAGTTTAATGACAGGTTACTCTGGAAACACCATATATTTT
TRBJ2-3	many	TRBV7-2	.	CASSLEIGLTTDTQYF	TGTGCCAGCAGCTTAGAGATCGGCTTGACCACAGATACGCAGTATTTT
TRBJ2-7	many	TRBV4-2	.	CASSQELAGFHEQYF	TGTGCCAGCAGCCAAGAACTGGCGGGTTTCCACGAGCAGTACTTC
TRBJ2-7	few	TRBV12-3/TRBV12-4	TRBD2	CASSLGLAGGPFYNEQYF	TGTGCCAGCAGTTTAGGACTAGCGGGAGGCCCCTTTTACAATGAGCAGTACTTC
TRBJ2-7	.	TRBV10-2	.	CASKGGKSSYNEQYF	TGCGCCAGCAAAGGGGGAAAGAGCTCCTACAATGAGCAGTACTTC
TRBJ2-3	.	TRBV7-2	TRBD2	CASSFGLAGDTQSF	TGTGCCAGCAGCTTCGGACTAGCGGGAGATACGCAGTCTTTT
TRBJ2-3	many	TRBV7-2	.	CASSFLSGPSTDTQYF	TGTGCCAGCAGCTTCTTAAGCGGCCCTAGCACAGATACGCAGTATTTT
TRBJ2-7	.	TRBV12-1	.	CASSDDWTYEQYF	TGTGCCAGCAGCGACGACTGGACCTACGAGCAGTACTTC
TRBJ2-4	.	TRBV20-1	TRBD2	CSALLTSGGAGNIQYF	TGCAGTGCTCTCCTTACTAGCGGGGGGGCTGGAAACATTCAGTACTTC
TRBJ2-1	.	TRBV6-2/TRBV6-3	TRBD2	CASNKVLRGGNEQFF	TGTGCCAGCAACAAAGTTCTCCGGGGGGGCAATGAGCAGTTCTTC
TRBJ1-6	few	TRBV7-9	.	CASRLESSYNSPLHF	TGTGCCAGCAGGCTGGAGAGCTCCTATAATTCACCCCTCCACTTT
TRBJ2-3	.	TRBV28	TRBD2	CASRAWTSGFTDTQYF	TGTGCCAGCAGGGCCTGGACTAGCGGTTTCACAGATACGCAGTATTTT
TRBJ2-1	few	TRBV28	.	CASSDREEFF	TGTGCCAGCAGCGACAGGGAGGAGTTCTTC
TRBJ2-1	.	TRBV24-1	TRBD1	CATRSNRGRYGKETQFF	TGTGCCACCAGGTCCAACAGGGGGAGATATGGTAAAGAGACCCAGTTCTTC
TRBJ2-1	few	TRBV27	.	CASKSQRIVNEQFF	TGTGCCAGCAAGTCCCAGCGAATCGTCAATGAGCAGTTCTTC
TRBJ2-3	.	TRBV7-9	.	CASSLDFTHRTDTQYF	TGTGCCAGCAGCTTAGATTTTACTCACCGCACAGATACGCAGTATTTT
TRBJ1-6	.	TRBV3-1	.	CASSAHRDSPPHF	TGTGCCAGCAGCGCCCACAGGGATTCACCCCCCCACTTT
TRBJ2-2	once	TRBV12-3/TRBV12-4	TRBD1	CASRPGQGWISAGELFF	TGTGCCAGCAGGCCGGGACAGGGGTGGATTTCGGCCGGGGAGCTGTTTTTT
TRBJ2-5	.	TRBV7-8	.	CASSRIGGAETQYF	TGTGCCAGCAGCCGCATTGGGGGCGCAGAGACCCAGTACTTC
TRBJ2-1	.	TRBV9	TRBD2	CASSVLGLAVYNEQFF	TGTGCCAGCAGCGTATTGGGACTAGCGGTATACAATGAGCAGTTCTTC
TRBJ1-5	.	TRBV10-3	TRBD1	CAISEGGYNQPQHF	TGTGCCATCAGTGAAGGGGGCTACAATCAGCCCCAGCATTTT
TRBJ2-4	.	TRBV2	TRBD2	CASSENSGGRNIQYF	TGTGCCAGCAGTGAAAACAGCGGGGGGAGGAACATTCAGTACTTC
TRBJ1-2	.	TRBV29-1	.	CSGYSRANYGYTF	TGCAGCGGCTACAGCCGAGCTAACTATGGCTACACCTTC
TRBJ2-7	.	TRBV6-2/TRBV6-3	TRBD2	CASSYGTSGSSYNEQYF	TGTGCCAGCAGTTACGGGACTAGCGGGAGCTCCTACAATGAGCAGTACTTC
TRBJ2-3	.	TRBV7-2	.	CASSLSMPGRGKDTQYF	TGTGCCAGCAGCTTATCCATGCCGGGACGGGGGAAAGATACGCAGTATTTT
TRBJ2-7	.	TRBV2	.	CASSASRGFSYEQYF	TGTGCCAGCAGTGCTTCCCGCGGATTCTCCTACGAGCAGTACTTC
TRBJ1-1	.	TRBV7-6	.	CASSLALPGHESEAFF	TGTGCCAGCAGCTTAGCGCTTCCGGGACACGAATCTGAAGCTTTCTTT
TRBJ2-5	few	TRBV25-1	.	CASSEWRGVETQYF	TGTGCCAGCAGTGAATGGAGAGGAGTGGAGACCCAGTACTTC
TRBJ1-5	.	TRBV27	.	CASSFGGVGQPQHF	TGTGCCAGCAGTTTCGGGGGGGTAGGACAGCCCCAGCATTTT
TRBJ2-1	many	TRBV5-1	TRBD1	CASSLGTGGYNEQFF	TGTGCCAGCAGCTTAGGGACAGGGGGCTACAATGAGCAGTTCTTC
TRBJ1-2	.	TRBV4-1	.	CASSLNTGILNGYTF	TGCGCCAGCAGCCTAAACACCGGGATTCTGAATGGCTACACCTTC
TRBJ1-1	.	TRBV6-5	.	CASSISGTPSPEAFF	TGTGCCAGCAGTATCTCCGGGACTCCCAGTCCTGAAGCTTTCTTT
TRBJ2-1	.	TRBV9	.	CASNVGASLSYNEQFF	TGTGCCAGCAACGTAGGAGCTAGTCTCTCCTACAATGAGCAGTTCTTC
TRBJ2-7	few	TRBV20-1	TRBD1	CSAPPGQFYEQYF	TGCAGTGCTCCCCCGGGACAGTTCTACGAGCAGTACTTC
TRBJ1-6	.	TRBV5-5	.	CASSLEVSNLHF	TGTGCCAGCAGCTTGGAGGTTTCGAACCTCCACTTT
TRBJ1-5	.	TRBV7-8	.	CASSLRGQGGNQPQHF	TGTGCCAGCAGCTTAAGGGGACAAGGGGGAAATCAGCCCCAGCATTTT
TRBJ2-5	.	TRBV7-9	.	CASSLYLRDQETQYF	TGTGCCAGCAGCTTATATCTACGGGACCAAGAGACCCAGTACTTC
TRBJ1-6	.	TRBV5-1	TRBD1	CASILLGQSNSPLHF	TGCGCCAGCATCTTGCTGGGACAGTCTAATTCACCCCTCCACTTT
TRBJ1-2	few	TRBV27	.	CASRNDTGLYGYTF	TGTGCCAGCAGAAATGATACAGGATTATATGGCTACACCTTC
TRBJ2-5	.	TRBV27	.	CASSFPGQQETQYF	TGTGCCAGCAGTTTCCCCGGACAGCAAGAGACCCAGTACTTC
TRBJ2-3	few	TRBV9	TRBD2	CASSVSGGALTDTQYF	TGTGCCAGCAGCGTCAGCGGGGGGGCCCTCACAGATACGCAGTATTTT
TRBJ2-3	few	TRBV9	.	CASSVGVSASTDTQYF	TGTGCCAGCAGCGTAGGGGTGAGCGCTAGCACAGATACGCAGTATTTT
TRBJ2-7	few	TRBV7-2	.	CASSRRSSYNEQYF	TGTGCCAGCAGCCGGCGGAGCTCCTACAATGAGCAGTACTTC
TRBJ1-2	.	TRBV20-1	.	CSARQLYGYTF	TGCAGTGCTAGGCAGCTCTATGGCTACACCTTC
TRBJ2-3	.	TRBV9	.	CASSAWGRFSDTQYF	TGTGCCAGCAGCGCTTGGGGGCGGTTCTCAGATACGCAGTATTTT
TRBJ1-2	.	TRBV7-2	TRBD1	CASSFRQGAPRYGYTF	TGTGCCAGCAGCTTTAGACAGGGGGCGCCCCGCTATGGCTACACCTTC
TRBJ2-7	.	TRBV20-1	.	CSAKPPGGEQYF	TGCAGTGCTAAACCCCCTGGGGGTGAGCAGTACTTC
TRBJ2-3	.	TRBV14	.	CASSQPLAGTDTQYF	TGTGCCAGCAGCCAACCACTAGCTGGCACAGATACGCAGTATTTT
TRBJ2-3	.	TRBV4-1	TRBD2	CASSQDPGLAADTQYF	TGTGCCAGCAGCCAAGATCCGGGACTAGCCGCAGATACGCAGTATTTT
TRBJ2-1	.	TRBV4-1	TRBD1	CASSQVDRRTYNEQFF	TGCGCCAGCAGCCAAGTGGACAGGAGGACCTACAATGAGCAGTTCTTC
TRBJ2-3	few	TRBV29-1	TRBD2	CSLRLAGDSDTQYF	TGCAGCCTTCGACTAGCGGGAGACTCAGATACGCAGTATTTT
TRBJ2-5	.	TRBV24-1	.	CATSSGQPQETQYF	TGTGCCACCAGTAGCGGCCAGCCCCAAGAGACCCAGTACTTC